Following are 23 T cell receptor beta chains from one sample sequenced in a study of OX40 agonist ivuxolimab in advanced cancers. Generated by immunoSEQ multiplex PCR, the TCRdb table keeps only in-frame clones and is missing some. The sample contains 85,000 to 100,000 clones, roughly 85% of which appear only once. The specimen comprised CD4+ or CD8+ T cells sorted from blood, sampled in a trial of the OX40 agonist ivuxolimab. The receptor source for this set is an adult with an advanced solid tumor such as melanoma, head and neck, liver or kidney cancer.

The rearrangement links TRBV9 to TRBJ2-1; D perhaps matches TRBD2 (6 bases). The CDR3 consists of 17 residues. Trimming cost V 7 bases and J 7 bases, with 27 bases left between them. Germline CDR1 and CDR2: SGDLS and YYNGEE. CDR3: CASSRSPASDKRNEQFF. The CDR3 region has the DNA TGTGCCAGCTCACGCAGCCCGGCTAGCGATAAACGGAATGAGCAGTTCTTC.

V usage is TRBV18 and J usage is TRBJ2-5; a possible D gene is TRBD2 (5 bases). Trimming took 6 bases from V and 3 from J, leaving 11 bases between them. The germline gives CDR1 KGHSH, CDR2 LQKENI. The CDR3 extends over 13 amino acids. CDR3 in amino acids: CASSRSGKETQYF. CDR3 nucleotide sequence: TGTGCCAGCTCTCGCAGCGGAAAAGAGACCCAGTACTTC.

The chain combines TRBV2 with TRBJ2-5; a weak D match, TRBD1 (5 bases). The V end was cut by 7 bases, the J end by 4 bases, with 13 bases between. Germline V gene lookup returns CDR1 SNHLY and CDR2 FYNNEI. This CDR3 contains 13 residues. This chain's CDR3 is CASKQGEAETQYF. Written as DNA, the CDR3 is TGTGCCAGCAAACAAGGGGAAGCAGAGACCCAGTACTTC.

This rearrangement joins TRBV2 to TRBJ2-2; 7 bases are shared with TRBD2. Trimming took 2 bases from V and 5 from J; bases not matched to a gene: 2. This CDR3 contains 14 residues. The germline gives CDR1 SNHLY, CDR2 FYNNEI. CDR3 coding DNA: TGTGCCAGCAGTGAACGGGGGGTAACCGGGGAGCTGTTTTTT. Its translation is CASSERGVTGELFF.

The V gene is TRBV15, the J gene TRBJ1-4; no clear D gene. Germline V CDR1 and CDR2: LNHNV, YYDKDF (reference sequence). V lost 1 base to trimming and J lost 3 bases, with 6 bases between them. The CDR3 spans 14 residues. The CDR3 sequence is CATSRVIANEKLFF. Written as DNA, the CDR3 is TGTGCCACCAGCAGAGTAATAGCTAATGAAAAACTGTTTTTT.

This clone was seen once. V gene TRBV5-1 combines with J gene TRBJ2-3; 10 bases fit TRBD2. The V and J ends lost 3 bases and 4 bases, in that order; junction bases with no gene match: 5. This CDR3 has 15 residues. Germline CDR1 SGHRS, CDR2 YFSETQ. The CDR3, as DNA: TGCGCCAGCAGCTCGGGTAGCGGGGGGTCAGATACGCAGTATTTT. Protein product: CASSSGSGGSDTQYF.

The chain combines TRBV7-8 with TRBJ2-5, with 7 nucleotides matching TRBD2. CDR1 and CDR2 (germline): SGHVS, FQNEAQ. The CDR3 spans 14 residues. The ends lost 2 bases at V and 5 bases at J; junction bases unmatched: 5. CDR3 residues: CASSLPGGVETQYF. The CDR3, as DNA: TGTGCCAGCAGCTTACCGGGGGGAGTGGAGACCCAGTACTTC.

The rearrangement uses TRBV5-4 and TRBJ2-3; D unclear. V dropped 1 base and J dropped 2 bases, with 11 bases sitting between them. Germline V gene lookup returns CDR1 SGHNT and CDR2 YYREEE (reference sequence). This CDR3 region has 15 residues. This CDR3 is CASSLSTGYTDTQYF. The CDR3 region has the DNA TGTGCCAGCAGCTTGTCCACGGGCTACACAGATACGCAGTATTTT.

The chain links TRBV15 to TRBJ2-5; TRBD1 aligns across 7 bases. Per the germline V gene, CDR1 is LNHNV and CDR2 is YYDKDF (reference sequence). V was pared by 9 bases and J by 0 bases, with 1 base of the junction left unmatched. CDR3 length: 12 residues. The CDR3 DNA reads TGTGCCACGACAGGGAACCAAGAGACCCAGTACTTC. Translation: CATTGNQETQYF. The variable domain in full, with the rest retrieved from reference TRBV15 and TRBJ2-5, is DAMVIQNPRYQVTQFGKPVTLSCSQTLNHNVMYWYQQKSSQAPKLLFHYYDKDFNNEADTPDNFQSRRPNTSFCFLDIRSPGLGDTAMYLCATTGNQETQYFGPGTRLLVL.

The rearrangement uses TRBV29-1 and TRBJ1-1; D uncertain. This CDR3 spans 15 amino acids. Germline CDR1 and CDR2: SQVTM and ANQGSEA. The germline V and J ends were trimmed by 4 bases and 1 base, with 16 bases remaining between them. The CDR3 sequence: CSVGPTLTRNTEAFF. The CDR3 bases are TGCAGCGTTGGTCCCACCCTAACGCGGAACACTGAAGCTTTCTTT.

Here the CDR3 DNA reads TGTGCCAGCAGCGGCCCGGGACAGAATAATGAAAAACTGTTTTTT. The encoded protein is CASSGPGQNNEKLFF. The chain has TRBV5-4 and TRBJ1-4; TRBD1 agrees at 7 bases. CDR3 length: 15 residues. Germline-derived CDR1 and CDR2 are SGHNT and YYREEE (reference sequence). V dropped 4 bases and J dropped 4; count of bases not matched to a gene: 7.

The chain joins TRBV4-1 to TRBJ2-4, with 8 bases lining up with TRBD2. This CDR3 comprises 20 residues. The junction had 19 bases not matched to a gene; V was cut back by 4 bases and J by 2 bases. Germline lookup yields CDR1 MGHRA and CDR2 YSYEKL. CDR3 sequence (DNA): TGCGCCAGCAGCCTTATGATCGGGGGGGGCATTTCCCCAACCAAAAACATTCAGTACTTC. Protein sequence: CASSLMIGGGISPTKNIQYF.

The chain links TRBV9 to TRBJ1-2, with a weak D call TRBD1 (5 bases). Trimming cost V 0 bases and J 0 bases, with 15 bases left between them. The V gene's germline CDR1 is SGDLS and CDR2 YYNGEE. The CDR3 consists of 17 residues. The CDR3 sequence is CASSVGGEVGTNYGYTF. CDR3 DNA: TGTGCCAGCAGCGTAGGGGGGGAGGTCGGGACTAACTATGGCTACACCTTC. The variable domain in full, with the rest retrieved from reference TRBV9 and TRBJ1-2, is DSGVTQTPKHLITATGQRVTLRCSPRSGDLSVYWYQQSLDQGLQFLIQYYNGEERAKGNILERFSAQQFPDLHSELNLSSLELGDSALYFCASSVGGEVGTNYGYTFGSGTRLTVV.

The V call is TRBV19, the J call TRBJ1-1, with a possible D match to TRBD1 (5 bases). The CDR3 covers 14 residues. Trimming pared 11 bases from V and 1 base from J, leaving 17 bases between. The germline gives CDR1 LNHDA, CDR2 SQIVND (reference sequence). CDR3 sequence (DNA): TGTGCCGCAGGGCACGACACTCGGAACACTGAAGCTTTCTTT. Its translation: CAAGHDTRNTEAFF.

The chain couples TRBV28 to TRBJ1-2; maybe TRBD1 (6 bases). The CDR3 contains 13 residues. Trimming pared 5 bases from V and 4 bases from J, leaving 11 bases between. CDR1 and CDR2 (germline): MDHEN, SYDVKM. The CDR3 DNA is TGTGCCAGCAGTGGAGGACAGCCCTATGGCTACACCTTC. As protein: CASSGGQPYGYTF.

The chain links TRBV11-2 to TRBJ2-1; D might be TRBD2 (6 bases). Between the trimmed V and J ends, which lost 6 bases and 0 bases, there was a span of 9 bases. The CDR3 is 14 amino acids. CDR1 and CDR2 from the germline V gene are SGHAT and FQNNGV. The chain's CDR3 is CASSLASSYNEQFF. For the CDR3, the DNA is TGTGCCAGCAGTCTAGCGAGCTCCTACAATGAGCAGTTCTTC.

This clone has just a few counts. This chain uses TRBV6-6 with TRBJ1-5, with 8 bases identical to TRBD1. The CDR3 covers 16 residues. Germline CDR1 is MNHNY and CDR2 is SVGAGI (reference sequence). The V segment lost 2 bases and the J segment 1 base; nucleotides outside the gene matches: 4. The CDR3 nucleotides are TGTGCCAGCAGTTACCGTAACAGGGGGAGCAATCAGCCCCAGCATTTT. The encoded protein is CASSYRNRGSNQPQHF.

The chain has TRBV9 and TRBJ2-7; D is undetermined. With 3 bases removed from V and 7 bases from J, the gap between germline ends came to 14 bases. The CDR3 runs to 13 residues. CDR1 is SGDLS and CDR2 is YYNGEE in the germline V gene. The CDR3 loop is CASSGESRREQYF. The CDR3 DNA sequence: TGTGCCAGCAGCGGGGAAAGTCGTCGGGAGCAGTACTTC. Full variable domain (remainder filled in from reference TRBV9 and TRBJ2-7): DSGVTQTPKHLITATGQRVTLRCSPRSGDLSVYWYQQSLDQGLQFLIQYYNGEERAKGNILERFSAQQFPDLHSELNLSSLELGDSALYFCASSGESRREQYFGPGTRLTVT.

The chain joins TRBV7-2 to TRBJ2-3; a weak D match, TRBD1 (6 bases). This CDR3 has 14 residues. Germline CDR1 SGHTA, CDR2 FQGNSA. Trimming removed 6 bases at V and 0 bases at J, with 10 bases between. The CDR3 loop is CASRGATSTDTQYF. The CDR3 DNA reads as TGTGCCAGCAGGGGGGCAACTAGCACAGATACGCAGTATTTT.

The chain recombines TRBV10-3 with TRBJ1-5; D unclear. The CDR3 has 15 residues. The germline V gene has CDR1 ENHRY and CDR2 SYGVKD. With 2 bases removed from V and 0 bases from J, the gap between germline ends came to 8 bases. CDR3 nucleotides: TGTGCCATCAGTGAGCGGACCTATAGCAATCAGCCCCAGCATTTT. As protein: CAISERTYSNQPQHF.

The V call is TRBV5-1, the J call TRBJ2-6; D is perhaps TRBD1 (5 bases). Germline V gene lookup returns CDR1 SGHRS and CDR2 YFSETQ. The CDR3 consists of 15 residues. V was clipped by 2 bases and J by 1 base, with 7 bases between them. CDR3 nucleotide sequence: TGCGCCAGCAGCTTTCCAGGGTCTGGGGCCAACGTCCTGACTTTC. This codes for CASSFPGSGANVLTF.

This chain uses TRBV11-2 with TRBJ1-2; TRBD1 is a possible D gene (5 bases). CDR3 length equals 16 residues. The germline gives CDR1 SGHAT, CDR2 FQNNGV. V lost 5 bases and J 7 bases, leaving 23 bases between the germline ends. Here the CDR3 reads CASSPEGGTAPRGYTF. In DNA form, the CDR3 reads TGTGCCAGCAGCCCCGAAGGTGGGACCGCTCCTCGTGGCTACACCTTC.

CDR3 region: CASSNKDRGTNEKLFF. The CDR3 region has the DNA TGTGCCAGCTCCAATAAAGACCGAGGAACTAATGAAAAACTGTTTTTT. The chain recombines TRBV4-2 with TRBJ1-4; no firm D call. V was pared by 8 bases and J by 1 base, with 17 bases between. The CDR3 has 16 residues. Looked up from germline, CDR1 is LGHNA and CDR2 is YNFKEQ.